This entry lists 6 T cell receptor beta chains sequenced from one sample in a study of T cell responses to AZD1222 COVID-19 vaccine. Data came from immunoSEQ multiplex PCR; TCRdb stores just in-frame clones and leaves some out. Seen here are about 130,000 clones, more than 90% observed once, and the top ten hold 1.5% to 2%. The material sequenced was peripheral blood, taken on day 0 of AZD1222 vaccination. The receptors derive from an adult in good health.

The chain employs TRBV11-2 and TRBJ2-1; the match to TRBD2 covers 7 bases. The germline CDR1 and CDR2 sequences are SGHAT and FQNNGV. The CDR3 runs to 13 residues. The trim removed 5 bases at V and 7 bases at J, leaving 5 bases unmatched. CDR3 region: CASSPGLGNEQFF. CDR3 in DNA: TGTGCCAGCAGCCCCGGACTAGGAAATGAGCAGTTCTTC.

CDR3 bases: TGTGCCAGCAGCTCCCGTGGAGGAGAAAAACTGTTTTTT. This translates into CASSSRGGEKLFF. This rearrangement joins TRBV5-8 to TRBJ1-4; D is unclear. The CDR3 spans 13 residues. The germline V gene has CDR1 SGHTS and CDR2 YDEGEE. V lost 3 bases and J 8 bases, leaving 11 bases between the germline ends.

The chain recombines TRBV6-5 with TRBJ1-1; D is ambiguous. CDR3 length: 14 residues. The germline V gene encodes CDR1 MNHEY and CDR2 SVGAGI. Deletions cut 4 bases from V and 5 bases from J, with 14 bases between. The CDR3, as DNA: TGTGCCAGCAGTTCGGGCCTTGGGGTTACTGAAGCTTTCTTT. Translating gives CASSSGLGVTEAFF.

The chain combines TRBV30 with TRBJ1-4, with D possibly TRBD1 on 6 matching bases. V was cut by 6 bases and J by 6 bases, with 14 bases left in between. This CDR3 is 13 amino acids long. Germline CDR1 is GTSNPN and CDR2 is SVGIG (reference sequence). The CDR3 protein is CACLRGGDEKLFF. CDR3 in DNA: TGTGCCTGCCTAAGGGGGGGCGATGAAAAACTGTTTTTT.

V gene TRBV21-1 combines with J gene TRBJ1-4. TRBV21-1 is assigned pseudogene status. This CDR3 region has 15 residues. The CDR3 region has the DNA TGTGCCAGCTCAGAGCCCGGGACGGAGGATGAAAAACTGTTTTTT. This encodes CASSEPGTEDEKLFF.

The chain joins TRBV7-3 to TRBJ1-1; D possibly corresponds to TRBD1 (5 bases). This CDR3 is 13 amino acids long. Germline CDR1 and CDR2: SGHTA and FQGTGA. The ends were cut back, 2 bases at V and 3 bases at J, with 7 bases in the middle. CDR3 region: CASSLLTDTEAFF. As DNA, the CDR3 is TGTGCCAGCAGCTTATTGACAGACACTGAAGCTTTCTTT.